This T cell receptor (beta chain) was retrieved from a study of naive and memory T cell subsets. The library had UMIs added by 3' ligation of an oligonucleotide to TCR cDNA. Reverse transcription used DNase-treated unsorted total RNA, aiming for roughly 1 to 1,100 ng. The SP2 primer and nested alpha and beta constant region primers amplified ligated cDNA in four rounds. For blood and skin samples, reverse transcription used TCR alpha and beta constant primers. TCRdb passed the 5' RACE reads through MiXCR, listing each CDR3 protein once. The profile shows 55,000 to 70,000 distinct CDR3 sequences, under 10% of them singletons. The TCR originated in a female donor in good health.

The CDR3 sequence: CASSGNRGEGGYTF. The CDR3 bases are TGTGCCAGCAGCGGTAACAGGGGGGAAGGAGGCTACACCTTC. The chain joins TRBV13 to TRBJ1-2; 8 bases fit TRBD1. Trimming took 5 bases from V and 8 from J; bases not matched to a gene: 10. CDR1 PRHDT and CDR2 FYEKMQ come from the germline V gene (reference sequence). CDR3 length equals 14 residues.